Below, 2 T cell receptor beta chains from the same sample are listed, as sequenced in a study of blood T cell repertoires in COVID-19. Assay: immunoSEQ multiplex PCR; the TCRdb copy retains only in-frame clones and omits some. This table has 140,000 or so clones, approximately 90% appearing once. Sequencing was done on a sample of peripheral blood. These receptors all stem from a woman in her fifties or sixties with active or convalescent COVID-19.

This clone was counted once. The chain joins TRBV7-9 to TRBJ2-7; 7 bases fit TRBD1. Germline V gives CDR1 SEHNR, CDR2 FQNEAQ (reference sequence). V dropped 3 bases and J dropped 5; count of bases not matched to a gene: 4. This CDR3 contains 13 residues. CDR3 protein: CASSLTGPNEQYF. CDR3 coding DNA: TGTGCCAGCAGCTTGACAGGGCCCAACGAGCAGTACTTC.

This clone was counted between two and nine times. This chain joins TRBV12-5 and TRBJ2-2; D uncertain. CDR1 and CDR2 (germline): LGHNT, FRNRAP. This CDR3 spans 13 amino acids. The ends were cut back, 2 bases at V and 5 bases at J, with 6 bases in the middle. The CDR3 DNA follows: TGTGCTAGTGGTTTGTACTCGACCGGGGAGCTGTTTTTT. Translated: CASGLYSTGELFF. Filled out from reference TRBV12-5 and TRBJ2-2, the complete variable domain reads DARVTQTPRHKVTEMGQEVTMRCQPILGHNTVFWYRQTMMQGLELLAYFRNRAPLDDSGMPKDRFSAEMPDATLATLKIQPSEPRDSAVYFCASGLYSTGELFFGEGSRLTVL.